This TCR beta chain emerged from a study of T cells in Graves' hyperthyroidism and ophthalmopathy. For the study at large: Blood was drawn when the patient was first diagnosed and still untreated.

After removal of 3 bases from V and 4 bases from J, the junction contained 5 bases not matched to a gene. CDR1 and CDR2 (germline): MDHEN, SYDVKM. The CDR3 loop spans 15 amino acids. TCR beta CDR3 regions were amplified from RNA transcripts. First-round RT-PCR targeting the TCR CDR3 was performed with the HTBI primer set. TCRdb analysed the multiplex PCR reads with MiXCR anew, one entry per CDR3 protein. The table lists under 400,000 distinct CDR3 sequences, 18% of them singletons. In this sample, this clonotype turned up many times. The J gene is TRBJ2-1, the V gene TRBV28; 8 bases line up with TRBD1. The clonotype originates from a woman between 50 and 59 years old with Graves' hyperthyroidism. Sequencing was carried out using blood. The CDR3 DNA reads TGTGCCAGCAGTTTGTCTGGGACAGGATACAATGAGCAGTTCTTC. Its translation is CASSLSGTGYNEQFF.